The text below deals with one T cell receptor (beta chain). Its antigen is unidentified. Treatment in this sample: oral pan-JAK inhibitor, 5-10 mg twice daily. The study team obtained lesional scalp punch biopsies and peripheral blood from alopecia areata patients. The sample comes from a study of CD8+ T cells in alopecia areata. At the level of the study: For 6 to 18 months, tofacitinib was taken, and 6 months off drug followed. Study results and limitations: TCR sharing across patients was less clear than in mice, possibly HLA-related.

Sequencing used cDNA as its template, made by extracting RNA and reverse transcribing it. Sequenced by immunoSEQ multiplex PCR; TCRdb stores in-frame clones only, minus some. The repertoire holds 170,000 or so clones, around 50% seen once, with around 13% in the top ten. This CDR3 is built from 13 residues. Looked up from germline, CDR1 is PRHDT and CDR2 is FYEKMQ (reference sequence). Trimming removed 4 bases from V and 3 bases from J; junction bases left unmatched: 2. This TCR came from a human donor with alopecia areata. The sample here was CD8+ T cells sorted from blood, taken at week 24, from a patient treated with tofacitinib. This chain connects TRBV13 to TRBJ2-5; 7 nucleotides line up with TRBD1. The CDR3 DNA reads TGTGCCAGCAGCTACAGGGGAGAAGAGACCCAGTACTTC. As protein: CASSYRGEETQYF.